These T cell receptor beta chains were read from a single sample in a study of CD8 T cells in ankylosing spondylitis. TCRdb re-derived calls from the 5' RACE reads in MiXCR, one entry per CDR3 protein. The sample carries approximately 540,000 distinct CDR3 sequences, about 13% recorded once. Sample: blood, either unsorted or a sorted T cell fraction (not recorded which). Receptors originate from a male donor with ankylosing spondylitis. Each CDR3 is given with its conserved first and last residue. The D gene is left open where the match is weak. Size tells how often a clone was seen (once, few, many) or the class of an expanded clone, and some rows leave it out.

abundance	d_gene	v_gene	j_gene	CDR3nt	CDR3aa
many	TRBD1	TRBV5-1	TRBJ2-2	TGCGCCAGCAGCTTGCGGGCAGGGGGATCCGGGGAGCTGTTTTTT	CASSLRAGGSGELFF
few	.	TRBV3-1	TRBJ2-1	TGTGCCAGCAGCCGTACCGGGACGCAACAATCCTACAATGAGCAGTTCTTC	CASSRTGTQQSYNEQFF
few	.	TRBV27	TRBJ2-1	TGTGCCAGCAGCATCCGGACAGTTTTGTACAATGAGCAGTTCTTC	CASSIRTVLYNEQFF
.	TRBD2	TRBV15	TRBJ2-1	TGTGCCACCAGCAGAGGGGAGCGGGGCAACAATGAGCAGTTCTTC	CATSRGERGNNEQFF
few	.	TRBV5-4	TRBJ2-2	TGTGCCAGCAGCTTCTTCAATCGGGGCGGGGAGCTGTTTTTT	CASSFFNRGGELFF
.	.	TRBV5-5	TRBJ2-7	TGTGCCAGCAGCTCCGTGACGGTATACGAGCAGTACTTC	CASSSVTVYEQYF
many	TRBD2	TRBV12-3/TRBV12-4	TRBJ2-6	TGTGCCAGCAGTCAGCGGGGCTCTGGGGCCAACGTCCTGACTTTC	CASSQRGSGANVLTF
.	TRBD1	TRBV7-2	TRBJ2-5	TGTGCCAGCAGCTTTAGTTTGGGGACAGGGGAGACCCAGTACTTC	CASSFSLGTGETQYF
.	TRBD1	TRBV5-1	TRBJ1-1	TGCGCCAGCAGCTCTAGTCCCCAGGGGGCGACTGAAGCTTTCTTT	CASSSSPQGATEAFF
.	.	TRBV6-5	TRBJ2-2	TGTGCCACAGATAGGGGCGGGGAGCTGTTTTTT	CATDRGGELFF
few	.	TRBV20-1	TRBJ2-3	TGCAGTGCGAAAAGGGCGGATACGCAGTATTTT	CSAKRADTQYF
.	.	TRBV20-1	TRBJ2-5	TGCAGTGCTGGGGGGTTCCAAGAGACCCAGTACTTC	CSAGGFQETQYF
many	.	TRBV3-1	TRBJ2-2	TGTGCCAGCAGCCAGTGGGCCAGCGGCACCGGGGAGCTGTTTTTT	CASSQWASGTGELFF
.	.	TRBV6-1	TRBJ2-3	TGTGCCAGCAGGACAGGGAGGAGCACAGATACGCAGTATTTT	CASRTGRSTDTQYF
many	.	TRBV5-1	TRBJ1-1	TGCGCCAGCAGCCACTCGGGGGACGGGACTGAAGCTTTCTTT	CASSHSGDGTEAFF
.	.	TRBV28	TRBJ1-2	TGTGCCAGCAGTTTGTCCAGGGGTATTGGCTACACCTTC	CASSLSRGIGYTF
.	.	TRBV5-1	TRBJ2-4	TGCGCCAGCAGCCCAATACCTGGTGACGGGACCGGGTACTTC	CASSPIPGDGTGYF
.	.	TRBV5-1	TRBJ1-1	TGCGCCAGCAGATGGGACACCTTCATGAACACTGAAGCTTTCTTT	CASRWDTFMNTEAFF
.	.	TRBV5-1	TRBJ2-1	TGCGCCAGCAGCTTGGCCAGCAACTACAATGAGCAGTTCTTC	CASSLASNYNEQFF
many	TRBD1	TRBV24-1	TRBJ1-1	TGTGCCACCAGCCCTGGACAGGGCGACACTGAAGCTTTCTTT	CATSPGQGDTEAFF
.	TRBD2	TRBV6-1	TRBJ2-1	TGTGCCAGCAGCCGACTAGCGGGGGGCGATGAGCAGTTCTTC	CASSRLAGGDEQFF
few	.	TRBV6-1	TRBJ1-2	TGTGCCAGCAGTGCGGCCCGGTGGGACTATGGCTACACCTTC	CASSAARWDYGYTF
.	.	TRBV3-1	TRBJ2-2	TGTGCCAGCAGCCAATCGGGACCCACCGGGGAGCTGTTTTTT	CASSQSGPTGELFF
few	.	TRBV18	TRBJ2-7	TGTGCCAGCTCACCCCCGTTTTATAACGAGCAGTACTTC	CASSPPFYNEQYF
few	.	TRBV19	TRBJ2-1	TGTGCCAGTAGTATAGATCAATGGCGTGAGCAGTTCTTC	CASSIDQWREQFF
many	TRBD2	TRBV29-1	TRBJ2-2	TGCAGCGTCGGCCAGGGACTAGCCTCGAACACCGGGGAGCTGTTTTTT	CSVGQGLASNTGELFF